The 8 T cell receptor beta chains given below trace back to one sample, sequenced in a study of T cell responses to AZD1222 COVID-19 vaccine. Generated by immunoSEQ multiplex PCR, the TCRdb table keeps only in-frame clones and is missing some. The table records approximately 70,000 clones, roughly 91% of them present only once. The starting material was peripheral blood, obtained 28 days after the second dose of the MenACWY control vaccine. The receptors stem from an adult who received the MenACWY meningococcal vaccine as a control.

CDR3 bases: TGTGCCTGGACGCGGACAGCGGACACTGAAGCTTTCTTT. Protein: CAWTRTADTEAFF. The chain combines TRBV30 with TRBJ1-1; the D gene is possibly TRBD1 (6 bases). The CDR3 covers 13 residues. Germline V lookup: CDR1 GTSNPN, CDR2 SVGIG (reference sequence). With 4 bases removed from V and 3 bases from J, the gap between germline ends came to 12 bases.

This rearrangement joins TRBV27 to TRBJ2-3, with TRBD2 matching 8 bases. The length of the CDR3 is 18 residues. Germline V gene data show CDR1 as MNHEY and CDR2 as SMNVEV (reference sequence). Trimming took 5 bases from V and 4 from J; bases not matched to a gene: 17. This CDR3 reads CASSPPPAGVRFSDTQYF. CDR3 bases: TGTGCCAGCAGTCCCCCCCCAGCGGGGGTGAGGTTTTCAGATACGCAGTATTTT.

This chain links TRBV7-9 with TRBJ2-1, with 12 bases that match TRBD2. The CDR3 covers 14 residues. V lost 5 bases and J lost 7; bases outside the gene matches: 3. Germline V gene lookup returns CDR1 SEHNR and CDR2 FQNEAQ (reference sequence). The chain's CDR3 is CASSQTSGSNEQFF. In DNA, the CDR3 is TGTGCCAGCAGCCAGACTAGCGGGAGTAATGAGCAGTTCTTC.

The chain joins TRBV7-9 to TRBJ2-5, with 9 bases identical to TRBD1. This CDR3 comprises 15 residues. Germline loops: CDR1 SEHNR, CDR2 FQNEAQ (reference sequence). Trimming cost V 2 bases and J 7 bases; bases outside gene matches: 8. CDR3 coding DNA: TGTGCCAGCAGCTTAACGACAGGGGGGAGCGGGACCCAGTACTTC. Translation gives CASSLTTGGSGTQYF.

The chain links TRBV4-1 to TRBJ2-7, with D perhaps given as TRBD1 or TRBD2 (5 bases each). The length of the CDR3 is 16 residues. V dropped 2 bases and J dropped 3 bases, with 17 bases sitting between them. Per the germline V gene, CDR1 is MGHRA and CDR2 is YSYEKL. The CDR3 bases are TGCGCCAGCAGCCAACCAGTACGGGGACGGGGCTACGAGCAGTACTTC. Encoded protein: CASSQPVRGRGYEQYF.

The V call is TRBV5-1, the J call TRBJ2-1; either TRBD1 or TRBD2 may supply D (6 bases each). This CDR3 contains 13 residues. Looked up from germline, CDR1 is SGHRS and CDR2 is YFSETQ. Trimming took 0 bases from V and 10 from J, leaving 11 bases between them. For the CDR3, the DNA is TGCGCCAGCAGCTTGGAAAGGGGGGACGAGCAGTTCTTC. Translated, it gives CASSLERGDEQFF.

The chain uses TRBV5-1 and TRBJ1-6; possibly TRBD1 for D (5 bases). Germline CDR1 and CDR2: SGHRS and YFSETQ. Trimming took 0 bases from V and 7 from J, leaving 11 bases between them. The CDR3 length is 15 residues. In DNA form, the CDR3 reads TGCGCCAGCAGCTTGGATGGGGACCAAAATTCACCCCTCCACTTT. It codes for CASSLDGDQNSPLHF.

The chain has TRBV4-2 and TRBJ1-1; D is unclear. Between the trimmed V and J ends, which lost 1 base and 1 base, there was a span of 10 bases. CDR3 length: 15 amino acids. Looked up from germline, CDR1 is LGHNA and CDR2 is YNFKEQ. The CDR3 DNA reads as TGTGCCAGCAGCCAAGTATATGAGGAGAACACTGAAGCTTTCTTT. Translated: CASSQVYEENTEAFF.